This T cell receptor beta chain was documented in a study of vaccination and CD4 T cells after COVID-19. For the study at large: Control cultures were supplied with a CEFX pool, an HIV-1 Nef pool, or no peptide at all. Notes on the study in general: In convalescent patients, a median roughly 86% of post-vaccine SARS-CoV-2-reactive clones appeared only after vaccination. The analysis of convalescent patients involved relatively few individuals and lacked early post-infection timepoints.

The treatment is: roughly 10-day PBMC culture with coronavirus spike peptide pools or control peptides (ViraFEST assay). V was trimmed by 1 base and J by 7 bases, leaving 14 bases between them. Germline V CDR1 and CDR2: SGHAT, FQNNGV. The CDR3 covers 15 residues. As concerns this clonotype: Its specificity is not known.

At the Johns Hopkins FTIC core, DNA taken from cultured CD4+ T cells was sequenced by way of the Oncomine TCR Beta short-read assay. Using the QIAamp micro DNA kit, genomic DNA was extracted from the CD4+ T cells that had been cultured. TCRdb called the PCR reads again in MiXCR, with one record for every CDR3 protein. The table records 14,000 or so distinct CDR3 sequences, roughly 29% of them present only once. Input material: cultured CD4+ T cells from blood. The sequence was obtained from a human donor with COVID-19. This chain links TRBV11-2 with TRBJ2-1, with D possibly TRBD1 on 6 matching bases. The CDR3 nucleotides read TGTGCCAGCAGCTTAGTAGGGACAAAGGGAAATGAGCAGTTCTTC. It is translated as CASSLVGTKGNEQFF.